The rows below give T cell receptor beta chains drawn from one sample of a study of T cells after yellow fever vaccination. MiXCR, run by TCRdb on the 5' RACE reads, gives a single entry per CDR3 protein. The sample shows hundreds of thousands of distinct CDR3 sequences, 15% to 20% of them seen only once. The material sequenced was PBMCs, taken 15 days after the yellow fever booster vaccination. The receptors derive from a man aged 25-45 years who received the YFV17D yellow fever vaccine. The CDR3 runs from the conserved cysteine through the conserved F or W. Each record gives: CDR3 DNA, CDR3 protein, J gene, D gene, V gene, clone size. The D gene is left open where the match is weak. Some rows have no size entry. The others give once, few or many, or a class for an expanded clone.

TGTGCCAGTAGCGGACTCACCGGGGAGCTGTTTTTT | CASSGLTGELFF | TRBJ2-2 | NA | TRBV7-9 | NA
TGTGCCAGTGGCCCAACAGGGGGCGGAGAGACCCAGTACTTC | CASGPTGGGETQYF | TRBJ2-5 | TRBD1 | TRBV27 | NA
TGTGCCAGCAGTGCTCTAGCGGCCTACGAGCAGTACTTC | CASSALAAYEQYF | TRBJ2-7 | TRBD2 | TRBV6-6 | NA
TGTGCCAGCAGCCGTGACCCCGCTATGGAGCAGTACTTC | CASSRDPAMEQYF | TRBJ2-7 | NA | TRBV7-9 | few
TGTGCCAGCAGCAACCCCCCGGGGACAGATACGCAGTATTTT | CASSNPPGTDTQYF | TRBJ2-3 | NA | TRBV5-6 | NA
TGTGCCAGCAGTATCGACCGACTCAATAATTCACCCCTCCACTTT | CASSIDRLNNSPLHF | TRBJ1-6 | NA | TRBV27 | few
TGTGCCAGCAGAAACACCGGGGATACCGGGGAGCTGTTTTTT | CASRNTGDTGELFF | TRBJ2-2 | NA | TRBV28 | NA
TGCAGTGCTAGACTCTTGGATAAGGGATCCTACGAGCAGTACTTC | CSARLLDKGSYEQYF | TRBJ2-7 | NA | TRBV20-1 | few
TGTGCCAGCACCTGGGGAGTCTCACAAGAGACCCAGTACTTC | CASTWGVSQETQYF | TRBJ2-5 | NA | TRBV12-3/TRBV12-4 | few
TGTGCCAGCAGCTTAAGGCCCGGGGGGACCGGGGAGCTGTTTTTT | CASSLRPGGTGELFF | TRBJ2-2 | TRBD2 | TRBV11-2 | NA
TGCGCCAGCAGCCCGGCCTGGGTTTATGAGACCCAGTACTTC | CASSPAWVYETQYF | TRBJ2-5 | NA | TRBV5-1 | few
TGCGCCAGCAGCTCAACCCGGGCCCCTCACCATACGCAGTATTTT | CASSSTRAPHHTQYF | TRBJ2-3 | NA | TRBV5-1 | NA
TGTGCCAGCAGCTTATCCGGACAGGGGGCGCTAGGGGCCAACGTCCTGACTTTC | CASSLSGQGALGANVLTF | TRBJ2-6 | TRBD1 | TRBV7-3 | NA
TGTGCCAGCAGCCATGCAATGTCGGATACGCAGTATTTT | CASSHAMSDTQYF | TRBJ2-3 | NA | TRBV3-1 | NA
TGTGCCAGCAGCTTGGTTAGCGCCACAGATACGCAGTATTTT | CASSLVSATDTQYF | TRBJ2-3 | NA | TRBV5-5 | many
TGCGCCAGCAGCTTCAACGCAAACACTGAAGCTTTCTTT | CASSFNANTEAFF | TRBJ1-1 | NA | TRBV5-1 | NA
TGTGCCAGCAGTTATTTGAGGGGCGGTGAGCAGTTCTTC | CASSYLRGGEQFF | TRBJ2-1 | NA | TRBV6-5 | NA
TGTGCCAGCAGTTCGGCAGGGTCTGGGGCCAACGTCCTGACTTTC | CASSSAGSGANVLTF | TRBJ2-6 | NA | TRBV12-3/TRBV12-4 | few
TGTGCCAGCAGCCTCCCTGGGCGTCCCCAAGAGACCCAGTACTTC | CASSLPGRPQETQYF | TRBJ2-5 | NA | TRBV11-2 | few
TGCGCCAGCAGCTGGGGGACTAAGGTTCGGGAGACCCAGTACTTC | CASSWGTKVRETQYF | TRBJ2-5 | TRBD2 | TRBV5-1 | few
TGCAGTGCTAGACAGACCTCCTACGAGCAGTACTTC | CSARQTSYEQYF | TRBJ2-7 | NA | TRBV20-1 | few
TGTGCCAGCAGTTTTAGTTTGGGAGCAGAGACCCAGTACTTC | CASSFSLGAETQYF | TRBJ2-5 | NA | TRBV28 | few
TGTGCCACCAGTGATTTGCGGCGGGCGCCCGGGGAGCTGTTTTTT | CATSDLRRAPGELFF | TRBJ2-2 | NA | TRBV24-1 | NA
TGCAGTGCAACGCGGGGACGACATGAAGCTTTCTTT | CSATRGRHEAFF | TRBJ1-1 | NA | TRBV20-1 | NA
TGTGCCGGTTCTGGGGCCAACGTCCTGACTTTC | CAGSGANVLTF | TRBJ2-6 | NA | TRBV30 | few
TGTGCCAGCAGTCCTCCGGGACGGCGAACCTTC | CASSPPGRRTF | TRBJ1-2 | NA | TRBV6-2/TRBV6-3 | NA
TGCGCCAGCAGTACAACAGGGGGCTCGTCCTACAATGAGCAGTTCTTC | CASSTTGGSSYNEQFF | TRBJ2-1 | TRBD1 | TRBV5-1 | few
TGCGCCAGCAGCTCATTAGGACAGGAGTCCTACAATGAGCAGTTCTTC | CASSSLGQESYNEQFF | TRBJ2-1 | TRBD1 | TRBV5-1 | NA
TGTGCCAGCAGCCCCGGACCTGATGCTTATGGCTACACCTTC | CASSPGPDAYGYTF | TRBJ1-2 | NA | TRBV9 | NA
TGTGCCAGCAGCCAAGAATCAAGGAGGGCGCAGTATTTT | CASSQESRRAQYF | TRBJ2-3 | NA | TRBV3-1 | few
TGCAGCGTTGAAGTGGGAGGGGGTGAGCAGTTCTTC | CSVEVGGGEQFF | TRBJ2-1 | NA | TRBV29-1 | few
TGCGCCAGCAGACCCCCGGCCAGCTCCTACAATGAGCAGTTCTTC | CASRPPASSYNEQFF | TRBJ2-1 | NA | TRBV5-1 | few
TGTGCCAGCAGCTTAGGGACTAGCAGGGAGACCCAGTACTTC | CASSLGTSRETQYF | TRBJ2-5 | TRBD2 | TRBV5-4 | few
TGTGCCAGCAGCCCAAACGCGGGGTGGGGGAATGAGCAGTTCTTC | CASSPNAGWGNEQFF | TRBJ2-1 | NA | TRBV28 | few